The 10 T cell receptor beta chains listed next were all sequenced from one sample in a study of T cell responses to AZD1222 COVID-19 vaccine. TCRdb's copy holds only in-frame clones and misses some; the assay was immunoSEQ multiplex PCR. The table records about 150,000 clones, 90% of them present only once. The sample consisted of peripheral blood, taken on day 0 of AZD1222 vaccination. These receptor sequences come from an adult in good health.

This chain links TRBV28 with TRBJ2-7; no clear D gene. The V gene's germline CDR1 is MDHEN and CDR2 SYDVKM. The CDR3 is 13 residues long. Trimming stripped 3 bases from V and 6 bases from J, with 12 bases between. For the CDR3, the DNA is TGTGCCAGCAGTTTGGTTCGGCGAGGCGAGCAGTACTTC. It specifies CASSLVRRGEQYF. The full variable domain, in which reference TRBV28 and TRBJ2-7 provide the parts outside the CDR3, is DVKVTQSSRYLVKRTGEKVFLECVQDMDHENMFWYRQDPGLGLRLIYFSYDVKMKEKGDIPEGYSVSREKKERFSLILESASTNQTSMYLCASSLVRRGEQYFGPGTRLTVT.

The J gene is TRBJ1-3, the V gene TRBV13; D remains unclear. V dropped 1 base and J dropped 7 bases, with 17 bases sitting between them. Germline-derived CDR1 and CDR2 are PRHDT and FYEKMQ (reference sequence). The CDR3 has 16 residues. The chain's CDR3 is CASSLDPRGPGNTIYF. The CDR3 region has the DNA TGTGCCAGCAGCTTAGACCCCCGGGGTCCGGGGAACACCATATATTTT. Supplemented by reference TRBV13 and TRBJ1-3, the full variable domain reads AAGVIQSPRHLIKEKRETATLKCYPIPRHDTVYWYQQGPGQDPQFLISFYEKMQSDKGSIPDRFSAQQFSDYHSELNMSSLELGDSALYFCASSLDPRGPGNTIYFGEGSWLTVV.

This rearrangement joins TRBV5-1 to TRBJ1-1; D remains ambiguous. The CDR3 has 14 residues. V was cut by 1 base and J by 1 base, with 8 bases left in between. The V gene's germline CDR1 is SGHRS and CDR2 YFSETQ. The CDR3 bases are TGCGCCAGCAGCTTGTACGGCCAGAACACTGAAGCTTTCTTT. This sequence encodes CASSLYGQNTEAFF.

The chain is built from TRBV27 and TRBJ1-2, with 8 bases lining up with TRBD1. This CDR3 has 15 residues. Germline values: CDR1 MNHEY, CDR2 SMNVEV (reference sequence). After removal of 6 bases from V and 3 bases from J, the junction contained 9 bases not matched to a gene. CDR3 in amino acids: CASRPLDREDYGYTF. The CDR3, as DNA: TGTGCCAGCAGGCCTTTGGACAGGGAAGACTATGGCTACACCTTC.

The chain is built from TRBV13 and TRBJ1-1, with 7 bases that match TRBD1. Trimming at V came to 5 bases and at J to 4 bases, leaving 7 bases not matched to a gene. The CDR3 has 14 residues. In germline, CDR1 is PRHDT, CDR2 FYEKMQ (reference sequence). The CDR3: CASSPGGVGTEAFF. The DNA for the CDR3 is TGTGCCAGCAGCCCAGGGGGTGTTGGCACTGAAGCTTTCTTT.

The gene calls are TRBV5-8 and TRBJ1-4; D is undetermined. Germline CDR1 reads SGHTS; CDR2 reads YDEGEE. With 7 bases removed from V and 8 bases from J, the gap between germline ends came to 12 bases. This CDR3 has 12 amino acids. CDR3 in DNA: TGTGCCAGCCGCATGGTAGGAGAAAAACTGTTTTTT. Residues: CASRMVGEKLFF.

This clone was picked up a small number of times. The same CDR3 can be traced to other DNA sequences in this sample. V and J are TRBV19 and TRBJ2-7, with 7 bases identical to TRBD1. The CDR3 covers 13 residues. The J segment lost 0 bases and the V segment lost 4 bases, leaving 0 bases of the junction unmatched. Germline CDR1 is LNHDA and CDR2 is SQIVND (reference sequence). DNA for the CDR3: TGTGCCAGTAGTAGGGACAGCTCCTACGAGCAGTACTTC. Amino acids: CASSRDSSYEQYF. The variable domain in full, with the rest retrieved from reference TRBV19 and TRBJ2-7, is DGGITQSPKYLFRKEGQNVTLSCEQNLNHDAMYWYRQDPGQGLRLIYYSQIVNDFQKGDIAEGYSVSREKKESFPLTVTSAQKNPTAFYLCASSRDSSYEQYFGPGTRLTVT.

This chain links TRBV6-4 with TRBJ2-1; perhaps TRBD2 as D (6 bases). V was trimmed by 4 bases and J by 6 bases, leaving 16 bases between them. The CDR3 has 15 amino acids. Germline-derived CDR1 and CDR2 are MRHNA and SNTAGT. Written as DNA, the CDR3 is TGTGCCAGCAGTGCCCAGGCGGGGCCAGCCAATGAGCAGTTCTTC. Protein product: CASSAQAGPANEQFF.

V is TRBV27 and J is TRBJ2-1; D is uncertain. CDR3 size: 13 residues. With 5 bases removed from V and 6 bases from J, the gap between germline ends came to 11 bases. Germline V gene data show CDR1 as MNHEY and CDR2 as SMNVEV (reference sequence). The DNA for the CDR3 is TGTGCCAGCAGTCACCGGTTGCTCAATGAGCAGTTCTTC. Amino acids: CASSHRLLNEQFF.

This chain links TRBV4-2 with TRBJ2-1; D ambiguous. V dropped 3 bases and J dropped 0 bases, with 12 bases sitting between them. CDR1 and CDR2 from the germline V gene are LGHNA and YNFKEQ. This CDR3 region has 16 residues. DNA of the CDR3: TGTGCCAGCAGCCATCACAGTCAGAGCTCCTACAATGAGCAGTTCTTC. Its protein is CASSHHSQSSYNEQFF.